The T cell receptor (beta chain) under discussion was sequenced for a study of blood T cell repertoires in COVID-19. Across the whole study: Spain, Italy and the United States supplied samples that represented acute and convalescent COVID-19. PBMCs, B-cell-depleted T cells, or T cells provided the cDNA or gDNA that made up the material.

In the source study's methods: Reference gene primer amplification in the assay estimated nucleated cell counts. Assay used: immunoSEQ multiplex PCR; TCRdb lists only in-frame clones, some missing. V and J calls and clone size are given by that table; D and trimming were obtained from the DNA. The table includes some 210,000 clones, roughly nine tenths detected once. This clone was detected only once. CDR1 and CDR2 from the germline V gene are SGHDT and YYEEEE. V gave up 7 bases and J gave up 1 base, with 15 bases separating them. This CDR3 comprises 14 residues. The chain couples TRBV5-6 to TRBJ2-7; no clear D gene. The sample consisted of peripheral blood. The sequence derives from a man between 60 and 75 years old who had recovered from COVID-19. The CDR3 nucleotides read TGTGCCAGCCAAGCCGAGTTTGCTTCCTACGAGCAGTACTTC. This sequence encodes CASQAEFASYEQYF.